This T cell receptor (beta chain) originates from a study of T cells expressing NK-cell markers. Study-wide background: The eight sequenced donors comprised seven who were HCMV-seropositive and one who was seronegative. General study points: Evidence did not settle whether expanded NKG2C+ T cell clones targeted HCMV.

As for this clonotype: Its matching antigen is unknown.

TCRdb re-called the 5' RACE reads; one entry per CDR3 protein, DNA not given. The sample table sets out 350,000 to 400,000 distinct CDR3 sequences. The CDR3 consists of 15 residues. This receptor was taken from a woman aged 45-60 years in good health. The chain is built from TRBV12-3 or TRBV12-4 and TRBJ2-5; absent DNA, TCRdb's TRBD2 call cannot be checked. The sample comprised blood T cells: a sorted CD56 or NKG2C T cell subset, CD4+ or CD8+ T cells, or bulk PBMC T cells (not recorded which). This CDR3 is CASSPGQGGPETQYF.